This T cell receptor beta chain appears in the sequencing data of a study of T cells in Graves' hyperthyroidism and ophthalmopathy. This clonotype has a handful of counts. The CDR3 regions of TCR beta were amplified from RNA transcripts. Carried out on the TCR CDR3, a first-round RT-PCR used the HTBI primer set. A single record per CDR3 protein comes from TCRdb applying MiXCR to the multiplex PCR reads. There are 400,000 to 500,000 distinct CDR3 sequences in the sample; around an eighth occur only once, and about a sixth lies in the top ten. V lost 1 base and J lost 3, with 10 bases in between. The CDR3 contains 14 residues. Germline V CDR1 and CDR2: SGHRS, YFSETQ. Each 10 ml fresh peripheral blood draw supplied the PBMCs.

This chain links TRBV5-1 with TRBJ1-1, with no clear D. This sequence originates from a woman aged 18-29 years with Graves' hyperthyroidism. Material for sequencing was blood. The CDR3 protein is CASSLLGRDTEAFF. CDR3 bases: TGCGCCAGCAGCTTGCTGGGTCGGGACACTGAAGCTTTCTTT.